This is a list of T cell receptor beta chains from one sample in a study of CD8+CD57+ T cells in acquired aplastic anemia. TCRdb analysed the reads with MiXCR anew, one entry per CDR3 protein. The sample lists about 110,000 distinct CDR3 sequences, 51% occurring once. The sample was sorted CD4+, CD8+, or CD8+CD57+ T cells (not recorded which) from PBMCs. The receptors come from a human donor in good health, serving as a control. Each CDR3 is given with its conserved first and last residue. The order of the fields is CDR3 DNA, CDR3 protein, CDR3 length, D gene, V gene, clone size, J gene. D genes are given only for firm matches. Some rows have no size entry. The others give once, few or many, or a class for an expanded clone.

CDR3nt: TGTGCCAGTAGTATTGGCTCAGAGGGCTACACCTTC; CDR3aa: CASSIGSEGYTF; len: 12; d_gene: NA; v_gene: TRBV19; abundance: many; j_gene: TRBJ1-2
CDR3nt: TGCAGTGCTGGACGGGGGGAGATAGTCGATGAGCAGTTCTTC; CDR3aa: CSAGRGEIVDEQFF; len: 14; d_gene: TRBD2; v_gene: TRBV20-1; abundance: many; j_gene: TRBJ2-1
CDR3nt: TGTGCCTCGGAGGACCACCCTGACGAGCAGTACTTC; CDR3aa: CASEDHPDEQYF; len: 12; d_gene: NA; v_gene: TRBV30; abundance: many; j_gene: TRBJ2-7
CDR3nt: TGCAGCGTAGCAAGGACAGGGGCGAACACTGAAGCTTTCTTT; CDR3aa: CSVARTGANTEAFF; len: 14; d_gene: TRBD1; v_gene: TRBV29-1; abundance: once; j_gene: TRBJ1-1
CDR3nt: TGTGCCAGTAGTACCGGATTACACACTGAAGCTTTCTTT; CDR3aa: CASSTGLHTEAFF; len: 13; d_gene: NA; v_gene: TRBV19; abundance: once; j_gene: TRBJ1-1
CDR3nt: TGTGCCATCAGTGACGGGACAGGGGAAACGCAGTACTTC; CDR3aa: CAISDGTGETQYF; len: 13; d_gene: TRBD1; v_gene: TRBV10-3; abundance: NA; j_gene: TRBJ2-7
CDR3nt: TGCGCCAGCAGTGAAGTAGCGGGAGGGGGAACCTACGAGCGGTACTTC; CDR3aa: CASSEVAGGGTYERYF; len: 16; d_gene: TRBD2; v_gene: TRBV10-2; abundance: NA; j_gene: TRBJ2-7
CDR3nt: TGTGCCAGCAGTTCGGACAGGGCACTTTCACCCCTCCACTTT; CDR3aa: CASSSDRALSPLHF; len: 14; d_gene: TRBD1; v_gene: TRBV7-6; abundance: few; j_gene: TRBJ1-6
CDR3nt: TGCAGCACCCGGGACACCTATGGCTACACCTTC; CDR3aa: CSTRDTYGYTF; len: 11; d_gene: NA; v_gene: TRBV29-1; abundance: NA; j_gene: TRBJ1-2
CDR3nt: TGTGCCAGCAGCGAGATCGACGAGCAGTACTTC; CDR3aa: CASSEIDEQYF; len: 11; d_gene: NA; v_gene: TRBV7-9; abundance: NA; j_gene: TRBJ2-7
CDR3nt: TGCAGCGTTGATCAGGGCAGGGGTGGCGAGCAGTACTTC; CDR3aa: CSVDQGRGGEQYF; len: 13; d_gene: NA; v_gene: TRBV29-1; abundance: NA; j_gene: TRBJ2-7
CDR3nt: TGTGCCAGCAGCTTGAACGGGGGGGACACCATATATTTT; CDR3aa: CASSLNGGDTIYF; len: 13; d_gene: NA; v_gene: TRBV5-6; abundance: many; j_gene: TRBJ1-3
CDR3nt: TGTGCCAGCATCGGGACAGGGTATGGCTACACCTTC; CDR3aa: CASIGTGYGYTF; len: 12; d_gene: TRBD1; v_gene: TRBV12-3/TRBV12-4; abundance: many; j_gene: TRBJ1-2
CDR3nt: TGTGCCAGCAGCAAATCCTCCCCGGGACTAGCCCCTAATGAGCAGTTCTTC; CDR3aa: CASSKSSPGLAPNEQFF; len: 17; d_gene: TRBD2; v_gene: TRBV25-1; abundance: NA; j_gene: TRBJ2-1
CDR3nt: TGTGCTAGCAGTCCCGGGGGGCACGAGCAGTACTTC; CDR3aa: CASSPGGHEQYF; len: 12; d_gene: NA; v_gene: TRBV7-7; abundance: NA; j_gene: TRBJ2-7
CDR3nt: TGTGCCAGCAGCGAAAGCGGGGGGACCTCCTACGAGCAGTACTTC; CDR3aa: CASSESGGTSYEQYF; len: 15; d_gene: TRBD2; v_gene: TRBV9; abundance: NA; j_gene: TRBJ2-7
CDR3nt: TGTGCCACCCGGACAGGGGGGAGCTCTGGGGCCAACGTCCTGACTTTC; CDR3aa: CATRTGGSSGANVLTF; len: 16; d_gene: TRBD1; v_gene: TRBV15; abundance: NA; j_gene: TRBJ2-6
CDR3nt: TGTGCCAGCAGCTTAATGCCCAGCTCTGGAAACACCATATATTTT; CDR3aa: CASSLMPSSGNTIYF; len: 15; d_gene: NA; v_gene: TRBV7-2; abundance: many; j_gene: TRBJ1-3
CDR3nt: TGTGCCAGCAGCGTAGCCACCAGACAAGAGACCCAGTACTTC; CDR3aa: CASSVATRQETQYF; len: 14; d_gene: NA; v_gene: TRBV9; abundance: once; j_gene: TRBJ2-5
CDR3nt: TGTGCCGGCAGCTCAAAGGGTTCCGACGAGCAGTACTTC; CDR3aa: CAGSSKGSDEQYF; len: 13; d_gene: NA; v_gene: TRBV7-3; abundance: NA; j_gene: TRBJ2-7
CDR3nt: TGTGCCAGCAGTGAATACGTCAGGGGTAGCGGCTACACCTTC; CDR3aa: CASSEYVRGSGYTF; len: 14; d_gene: NA; v_gene: TRBV2; abundance: NA; j_gene: TRBJ1-2
CDR3nt: TGCAGTGCTAGAGATGTGAATGCGGTATATTTT; CDR3aa: CSARDVNAVYF; len: 11; d_gene: NA; v_gene: TRBV20-1; abundance: NA; j_gene: TRBJ2-3
CDR3nt: TGCGCCAGCGCCGAGGACAGGGGGGTCGTAAAACTGTTTTTT; CDR3aa: CASAEDRGVVKLFF; len: 14; d_gene: TRBD1; v_gene: TRBV10-2; abundance: NA; j_gene: TRBJ1-4
CDR3nt: TGTGCCAGCAGCTTAGCGGTGGCAGGGATACGGGAACGACTGTTTTTT; CDR3aa: CASSLAVAGIRERLFF; len: 16; d_gene: NA; v_gene: TRBV7-6; abundance: NA; j_gene: TRBJ1-4
CDR3nt: TGTGCCAGCAGTTCAGGACCGGGGGGCTCCTACAATGAGCAGTTCTTC; CDR3aa: CASSSGPGGSYNEQFF; len: 16; d_gene: TRBD2; v_gene: TRBV12-3/TRBV12-4; abundance: many; j_gene: TRBJ2-1